These 25 T cell receptor beta chains were all obtained from the same sample, sequenced in a study of early T cells in non-severe SARS-CoV-2 infection. TCRdb fed the 5' RACE reads into MiXCR, producing one record per CDR3 protein. The table lists roughly 80,000 distinct CDR3 sequences, around 11% of them singletons. The sequences come from whole blood, collected at baseline. The receptors here all came from an adult who was a healthcare worker with PCR-confirmed SARS-CoV-2 infection or an uninfected control (not recorded which).

This clonotype was detected only a few times. The rearrangement links TRBV25-1 to TRBJ1-2; no clear D gene. CDR3 length equals 13 residues. From germline, CDR1 is MGHDK and CDR2 SYGVNS. Trimming removed 1 base from V and 7 bases from J, with 10 bases in between. The CDR3 sequence: CASSESHRAGYTF. As DNA, the CDR3 is TGTGCCAGCAGTGAATCACATAGGGCTGGCTACACCTTC.

This rearrangement joins TRBV13 to TRBJ2-3; TRBD2 matches 9 bases. CDR3 length: 17 residues. The V and J ends lost 5 bases and 2 bases, in that order; junction bases with no gene match: 11. The germline gives CDR1 PRHDT, CDR2 FYEKMQ (reference sequence). The CDR3 nucleotides read TGTGCCAGCAGCCCCCTGACTAGCGGCCCGTTCACAGATACGCAGTATTTT. Translation: CASSPLTSGPFTDTQYF.

This clonotype was recorded many times. The V call is TRBV7-3, the J call TRBJ1-5, with D unresolved. The CDR3 covers 13 residues. Trimming shortened V by 0 bases and J by 5 bases, and 5 bases separated the two germline ends. Germline V gene data show CDR1 as SGHTA and CDR2 as FQGTGA. Written as DNA, the CDR3 is TGTGCCAGCAGCTTAACGGTCGATCAGCCCCAGCATTTT. Amino acid sequence: CASSLTVDQPQHF.

J is TRBJ2-3 and V is TRBV24-1; D may correspond to TRBD1 or TRBD2 (6 bases each). Germline lookup yields CDR1 KGHDR and CDR2 SFDVKD. CDR3 size: 13 residues. Trimming took 5 bases from V and 3 from J, leaving 8 bases between them. The CDR3 spells CATSGGATDTQYF. DNA for the CDR3: TGTGCCACCAGTGGGGGGGCTACAGATACGCAGTATTTT.

The chain couples TRBV7-6 to TRBJ2-1, with 8 bases lining up with TRBD2. This CDR3 contains 15 residues. The V and J ends lost 6 bases and 5 bases, in that order; junction bases with no gene match: 9. Germline loops: CDR1 SGHVS, CDR2 FNYEAQ. The CDR3 nucleotides read TGTGCCAGCAGTAGCCCGCGGCGGGGGGACAATGAGCAGTTCTTC. Its protein is CASSSPRRGDNEQFF.

The table lists this clonotype with many counts. J is TRBJ2-2 and V is TRBV6-6; D not resolved. Germline values: CDR1 MNHNY, CDR2 SVGAGI (reference sequence). The CDR3 runs to 16 residues. V lost 0 bases and J lost 0, with 8 bases in between. The CDR3 DNA sequence: TGTGCCAGCAGTTACTCACGGGTAGCGAACACCGGGGAGCTGTTTTTT. It yields the protein CASSYSRVANTGELFF.

This clonotype turned up a few times. The rearrangement uses TRBV5-1 and TRBJ1-1, with D possibly matching TRBD1 (6 bases). This CDR3 has 14 amino acids. CDR1 and CDR2 (germline): SGHRS, YFSETQ. Trimming removed 5 bases at V and 4 bases at J, with 15 bases between. CDR3 sequence reads: CASRGGGRGTEAFF. The CDR3 DNA reads TGCGCCAGCAGGGGCGGGGGCCGCGGCACTGAAGCTTTCTTT.

The J gene is TRBJ2-1, the V gene TRBV19; D ambiguous. Germline V CDR1 and CDR2: LNHDA, SQIVND (reference sequence). The V and J ends lost 5 bases and 7 bases respectively, with 15 bases between them. The CDR3 runs 14 residues. The chain's CDR3 is CASSGSMIGNEQFF. For the CDR3, the DNA is TGTGCCAGTAGTGGTAGCATGATTGGGAATGAGCAGTTCTTC.

The gene calls are TRBV7-9 and TRBJ1-1, with a tentative D call TRBD1 (6 bases). V gave up 5 bases and J gave up 3 bases, with 16 bases separating them. CDR3 size: 15 residues. Germline CDR1 SEHNR, CDR2 FQNEAQ (reference sequence). This CDR3 is CASSPWSRGDTEAFF. CDR3 nucleotides: TGTGCCAGCAGCCCGTGGAGCAGGGGAGACACTGAAGCTTTCTTT.

This clonotype turned up a few times. The chain carries TRBV20-1 and TRBJ2-1; the D is unclear. V was clipped by 1 base and J by 7 bases, with 8 bases between them. CDR1 and CDR2 (germline): DFQATT, SNEGSKA (reference sequence). The CDR3 is 12 amino acids. The CDR3 region is CSARGLKNEQFF. The CDR3 DNA reads TGCAGTGCTAGAGGTCTCAAAAATGAGCAGTTCTTC.

As for this clonotype: Compared with germline, one end of the junction differs, possibly owing to a read error. The genes are TRBV29-1 and TRBJ1-2; D remains ambiguous. Germline CDR1 SQVTM, CDR2 ANQGSEA. This CDR3 is 11 amino acids long. The CDR3 bases are TGCAGCGTTGAAATTGGTGGTGGCTACGCCTTC. Translating it yields CSVEIGGGYAF.

The V call is TRBV30, the J call TRBJ1-1; D gene ambiguous. Deletions cut 1 base from V and 6 bases from J, with 12 bases between. Germline V gene sequence: CDR1 GTSNPN, CDR2 SVGIG (reference sequence). The CDR3 extends over 13 amino acids. For the CDR3, the DNA is TGTGCCTGGAGTGACAGTGTTAGGGCTGAAGCTTTCTTT. It codes for CAWSDSVRAEAFF.

The gene calls are TRBV6-5 and TRBJ1-3; a possible D gene is TRBD1 (5 bases). V dropped 5 bases and J dropped 8 bases, with 13 bases sitting between them. The length of the CDR3 is 13 residues. The germline gives CDR1 MNHEY, CDR2 SVGAGI. The CDR3 DNA sequence: TGTGCCAGCAGTCAGGTGGAAGGGGACACCATATATTTT. Translating gives CASSQVEGDTIYF.

This clonotype was seen many times. The chain couples TRBV28 to TRBJ2-5, with 12 bases that match TRBD2. The trim removed 5 bases at V and 5 bases at J, leaving 9 bases unmatched. CDR1 MDHEN and CDR2 SYDVKM come from the germline V gene. The CDR3 consists of 16 residues. CDR3 DNA sequence: TGTGCCAGCAGTACACCGCGACTAGCGGGGGAGGAGACCCAGTACTTC. As protein: CASSTPRLAGEETQYF.

V gene TRBV11-1 combines with J gene TRBJ2-7, with 10 bases aligning to TRBD1. V shed 5 bases, J shed 5 bases, and the junction held 0 bases outside the gene matches. This CDR3 is built from 12 residues. The germline V gene has CDR1 SGHAT and CDR2 FQDESV (reference sequence). CDR3 sequence: CASSGTGDEQYF. CDR3 bases: TGTGCCAGCAGCGGGACAGGGGACGAGCAGTACTTC.

This clonotype was detected ten times or more. The rearrangement uses TRBV6-6 and TRBJ2-7; TRBD1 matches 9 bases. This CDR3 contains 14 residues. The germline V gene encodes CDR1 MNHNY and CDR2 SVGAGI (reference sequence). The V and J ends lost 7 bases and 1 base, in that order; junction bases with no gene match: 5. In DNA form, the CDR3 reads TGTGCCAGCATCGGGACAGGGTTATCCTACGAGCAGTACTTC. Its translation: CASIGTGLSYEQYF.

This clonotype has only a few counts. The gene calls are TRBV9 and TRBJ2-1; no reliable D call. The CDR3 is 12 amino acids. CDR1 and CDR2 (germline): SGDLS, YYNGEE. Trimming took off 8 bases at V and 0 bases at J, with 6 bases between the two ends. CDR3 nucleotides: TGTGCCAGTAGGAACTCCTACAATGAGCAGTTCTTC. This encodes CASRNSYNEQFF.

This clonotype came up a few times. The V gene is TRBV5-1, the J gene TRBJ2-7, with TRBD1 matching 9 bases. The CDR3 runs to 19 residues. Germline CDR1 SGHRS, CDR2 YFSETQ. V was pared by 5 bases and J by 0 bases, with 18 bases of the junction left unmatched. Written as DNA, the CDR3 is TGCGCCAGCAGTCTTCCGGGACAGGGACTTAGACCAAACTCCTACGAGCAGTACTTC. This translates into CASSLPGQGLRPNSYEQYF.

The CDR3 loop reads CASSGSLAEYGYTF. The CDR3 DNA reads TGTGCCAGCAGCGGCAGTTTGGCGGAGTATGGCTACACCTTC. The chain links TRBV9 to TRBJ1-2; D gene uncertain. CDR1 is SGDLS and CDR2 is YYNGEE in the germline V gene. This CDR3 contains 14 residues. V dropped 3 bases and J dropped 5 bases, with 14 bases sitting between them. The variable domain in full, with the rest retrieved from reference TRBV9 and TRBJ1-2, is DSGVTQTPKHLITATGQRVTLRCSPRSGDLSVYWYQQSLDQGLQFLIQYYNGEERAKGNILERFSAQQFPDLHSELNLSSLELGDSALYFCASSGSLAEYGYTFGSGTRLTVV.

This clonotype occurred a few times. This chain links TRBV28 with TRBJ2-7; TRBD1 aligns across 9 bases. The CDR3 has 16 residues. Germline values: CDR1 MDHEN, CDR2 SYDVKM. The V and J ends lost 6 bases and 3 bases, in that order; junction bases with no gene match: 12. For the CDR3, the DNA is TGTGCCAGCAGCCCATCGTCGGGACAGGGTTACTACGAGCAGTACTTC. It translates to CASSPSSGQGYYEQYF.

In this sample, this clonotype turned up many times. The chain has TRBV2 and TRBJ2-7; D possibly corresponds to TRBD2 (7 bases). CDR3 length equals 15 residues. Germline assignment: CDR1 SNHLY and CDR2 FYNNEI. V lost 4 bases and J lost 5, with 18 bases in between. DNA for the CDR3: TGTGCCAGCAGTGCCCGCGGCGGGGGCGTGGACGAGCAGTACTTC. Protein sequence: CASSARGGGVDEQYF.

This clonotype has at least ten counts. The chain carries TRBV6-5 and TRBJ2-1; 8 nucleotides match TRBD2. Trimming cost V 5 bases and J 10 bases; bases outside gene matches: 13. The CDR3 sequence is 15 residues long. The germline gives CDR1 MNHEY, CDR2 SVGAGI. The CDR3 region is CASSSPLASGFEQFF. CDR3 coding DNA: TGTGCCAGCAGTAGCCCCTTGGCTAGCGGGTTCGAGCAGTTCTTC.

This clonotype has a count of ten or more. The chain links TRBV14 to TRBJ2-5; 7 bases are a match to TRBD1. This CDR3 spans 14 amino acids. V lost 4 bases, J lost 4 bases, and 6 bases stayed unmatched. Germline V gene sequence: CDR1 SGHDN, CDR2 FVKESK. Here the CDR3 reads CASSLQGTLETQYF. The CDR3 DNA reads as TGTGCCAGCAGCCTACAGGGGACCCTAGAGACCCAGTACTTC.

In this sample, this clonotype turned up many times. This chain joins TRBV5-6 and TRBJ1-1; tentative D call: TRBD1 (5 bases). With 4 bases removed from V and 1 base from J, the gap between germline ends came to 11 bases. The length of the CDR3 is 14 residues. Looked up from germline, CDR1 is SGHDT and CDR2 is YYEEEE. For the CDR3, the DNA is TGTGCCAGCAGCCTGGGACCAACGAACACTGAAGCTTTCTTT. It is translated as CASSLGPTNTEAFF.

This clonotype has a handful of counts. The J gene is TRBJ1-1, the V gene TRBV7-2; 7 bases agree with TRBD1. Trimming took 6 bases from V and 4 from J; bases not matched to a gene: 8. The germline V gene has CDR1 SGHTA and CDR2 FQGNSA. CDR3 size: 14 residues. CDR3 in DNA: TGTGCCAGCAGTCGACAGGGAAGAGGCACTGAAGCTTTCTTT. As protein: CASSRQGRGTEAFF.